In its sample, the clone carrying this TCR beta chain was seen once. Sequencing used immunoSEQ multiplex PCR; TCRdb keeps in-frame clones, though not all of them. This table has under 150,000 clones, roughly four fifths appearing once. This entry is derived from a study of blood T cell repertoires in COVID-19. Study details: Researchers got acute and convalescent COVID-19 samples from the United States, Italy and Spain. The analysed material was cDNA or gDNA that came from T cells, B-cell-depleted T cells, or PBMCs.

The material sequenced was peripheral blood. The TCR originated in a man in his sixties or seventies with active or convalescent COVID-19.

CDR3 sequence reads: CASSPNGPQNEQYF. The DNA for the CDR3 is TGTGCCAGCAGCCCCAATGGGCCTCAGAACGAGCAGTACTTC. The chain has TRBV7-3 and TRBJ2-7, with D hard to call. V shed 5 bases and J shed 5 bases, with 16 bases lying between them. Per germline, CDR1 SGHTA and CDR2 FQGTGA. CDR3 length: 14 residues.